This entry lists 4 T cell receptor beta chains sequenced from one sample in a study of CD8 T cells in Susac syndrome. RNA in amounts of roughly 0.45 to 1 ug was reverse transcribed with random hexamers. MiXCR, applied by TCRdb to the immunoSEQ multiplex PCR reads, yields one record per CDR3 protein. The sample holds under 200,000 distinct CDR3 sequences; roughly nine tenths are singletons and the top ten take 0.085% to 0.1%. Specimen: CD4+ T cells from PBMCs. All receptors derive from a human donor with Susac syndrome.

The chain is built from TRBV4-2 and TRBJ2-3; 13 nucleotides agree with TRBD2. Germline V CDR1 and CDR2: LGHNA, YNFKEQ. J was trimmed by 0 bases and V by 3 bases; bases with no gene match: 0. The CDR3 runs to 16 residues. The CDR3: CASSQGLAGSTDTQYF. CDR3 in DNA: TGTGCCAGCAGCCAGGGACTAGCGGGAAGCACAGATACGCAGTATTTT.

V and J are TRBV29-1 and TRBJ2-7, with a weak D call TRBD2 (6 bases). Trimming pared 5 bases from V and 5 bases from J, leaving 19 bases between. The CDR3 is 14 amino acids. Looked up from germline, CDR1 is SQVTM and CDR2 is ANQGSEA. The CDR3 bases are TGCAGCGTTCTATTTCCCGCGGGGTCCCACGAGCAGTACTTC. This sequence encodes CSVLFPAGSHEQYF.

V is TRBV2 and J is TRBJ2-5; D is unclear. Germline V gene lookup returns CDR1 SNHLY and CDR2 FYNNEI. V was cut by 3 bases and J by 3 bases, with 8 bases left in between. This CDR3 region has 13 residues. CDR3 in amino acids: CASSDRFKETQYF. For the CDR3, the DNA is TGTGCCAGCAGTGACAGGTTTAAAGAGACCCAGTACTTC.

The chain has TRBV10-3 and TRBJ1-5; TRBD1 might be the D (5 bases). The ends were cut back, 0 bases at V and 5 bases at J, with 23 bases in the middle. CDR1 ENHRY and CDR2 SYGVKD come from the germline V gene. This CDR3 has 19 amino acids. The CDR3 region has the DNA TGTGCCATCAGTGAGTCGATAGGAAAGCAGGGTGGGGGATATCAGCCCCAGCATTTT. Translating gives CAISESIGKQGGGYQPQHF.